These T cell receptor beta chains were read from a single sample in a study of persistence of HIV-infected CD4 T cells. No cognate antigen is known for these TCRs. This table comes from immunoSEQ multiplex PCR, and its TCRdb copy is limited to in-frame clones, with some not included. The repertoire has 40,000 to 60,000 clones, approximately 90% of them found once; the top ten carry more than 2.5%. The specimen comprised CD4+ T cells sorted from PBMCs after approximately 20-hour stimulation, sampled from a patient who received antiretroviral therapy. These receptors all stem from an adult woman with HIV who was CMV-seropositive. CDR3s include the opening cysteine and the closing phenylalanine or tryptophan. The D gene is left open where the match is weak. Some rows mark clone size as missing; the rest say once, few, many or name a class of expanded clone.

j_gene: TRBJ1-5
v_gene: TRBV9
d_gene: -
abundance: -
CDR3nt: TGTGCCAGCAGCGTGACAGACAATCAGCCCCAGCATTTT
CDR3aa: CASSVTDNQPQHF

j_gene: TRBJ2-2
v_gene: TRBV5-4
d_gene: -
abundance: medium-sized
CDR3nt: TGTGCCAGCAGCTTGGACAGGGCTATCGGGGAGCTGTTTTTT
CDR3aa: CASSLDRAIGELFF

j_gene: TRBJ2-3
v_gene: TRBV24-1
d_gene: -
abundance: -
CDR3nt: TGTGCCACCAGTGACGGCAGGCTCAGGACAGATACGCAGTATTTT
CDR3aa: CATSDGRLRTDTQYF

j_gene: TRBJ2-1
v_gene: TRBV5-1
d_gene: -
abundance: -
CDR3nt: TGCGCCAGCAAGGAGGGGGGGACTGTCAATGAGCAGTTCTTC
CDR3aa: CASKEGGTVNEQFF

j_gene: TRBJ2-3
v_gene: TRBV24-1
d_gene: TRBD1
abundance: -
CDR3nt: TGTGCCACCAGGGGACAGGGGGCTGGCACAGATACGCAGTATTTT
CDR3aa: CATRGQGAGTDTQYF

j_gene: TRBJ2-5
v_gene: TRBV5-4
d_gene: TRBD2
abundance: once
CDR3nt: TGTGCCAGCGCAGCGGGGGGTTTCCAAGAGACCCAGTACTTC
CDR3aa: CASAAGGFQETQYF

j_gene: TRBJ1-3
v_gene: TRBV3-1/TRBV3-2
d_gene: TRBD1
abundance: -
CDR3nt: TGTGCCAGCAGCCTGACAGGGCCGAGGGGAAACACCATATATTTT
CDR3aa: CASSLTGPRGNTIYF

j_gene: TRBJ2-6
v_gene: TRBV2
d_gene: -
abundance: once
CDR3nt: TGTGCCAGCAGTAGCCAGGTATCTGGGGCCAACGTCCTGACTTTC
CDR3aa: CASSSQVSGANVLTF

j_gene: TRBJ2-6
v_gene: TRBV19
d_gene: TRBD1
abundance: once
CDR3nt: TGTGCCAGTAGTACCCAGGACAGGGGGCTGTCAGTTGGGGCCAACGTCCTGACTTTC
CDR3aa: CASSTQDRGLSVGANVLTF

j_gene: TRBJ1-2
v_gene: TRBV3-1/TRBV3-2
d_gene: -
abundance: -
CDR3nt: TGTGCCAGCAGCCAAGACGGGGGGACCAACTATGGCTACACCTTC
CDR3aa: CASSQDGGTNYGYTF

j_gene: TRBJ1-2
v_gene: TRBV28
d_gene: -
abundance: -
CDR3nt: TGTGCCAGCACCCCCGTGAGGAGCTATGGCTACACCTTC
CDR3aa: CASTPVRSYGYTF